These 21 T cell receptor beta chains came from one sample sequenced in a study of T cell responses to AZD1222 COVID-19 vaccine. This table comes from immunoSEQ multiplex PCR, and its TCRdb copy is limited to in-frame clones, with some not included. The sample records fewer than 130,000 clones, about 94% being singletons. The source material was peripheral blood, sampled on day 0 of AZD1222 vaccination. All receptors derive from an adult in good health.

As regards this clone: In the same sample, other DNA sequences code for this CDR3. The chain combines TRBV11-2 with TRBJ2-5; no definite D call. CDR3 size: 12 residues. Trimming took 1 base from V and 4 from J, leaving 4 bases between them. Per germline, CDR1 SGHAT and CDR2 FQNNGV. The chain's CDR3 is CASSLVRETQYF. DNA for the CDR3: TGTGCCAGCAGCTTAGTGAGAGAGACCCAGTACTTC.

The V and J genes are TRBV19 and TRBJ2-7, with D possibly TRBD1 on 6 matching bases. This CDR3 has 15 residues. Trimming took off 4 bases at V and 2 bases at J, with 15 bases between the two ends. Germline V CDR1 and CDR2: LNHDA, SQIVND (reference sequence). The CDR3 coding sequence is TGTGCCAGTAGTAGTCCGGGACACTCCACCTACGAGCAGTACTTC. Encoded protein: CASSSPGHSTYEQYF.

V is TRBV7-2 and J is TRBJ2-7; 10 bases map to TRBD1. There are 16 residues in the CDR3. Trimming cost V 1 base and J 4 bases; bases outside gene matches: 7. Per the germline V gene, CDR1 is SGHTA and CDR2 is FQGNSA. The CDR3 DNA is TGTGCCAGCAGCTTAGTGGCCTGGGACAGGGGATACGAGCAGTACTTC. This gives the protein CASSLVAWDRGYEQYF.

This chain uses TRBV7-2 with TRBJ2-7; the match to TRBD1 covers 7 bases. The CDR3 contains 13 residues. The V and J ends lost 2 bases and 6 bases, in that order; junction bases with no gene match: 4. Germline CDR1 reads SGHTA; CDR2 reads FQGNSA. The CDR3 protein is CASSLRQGGEQYF. For the CDR3, the DNA is TGTGCCAGCAGCTTAAGACAGGGCGGCGAGCAGTACTTC.

J is TRBJ1-1 and V is TRBV19; no clear D. Germline V lookup: CDR1 LNHDA, CDR2 SQIVND (reference sequence). V was shortened by 3 bases and J by 1 base, with 12 bases between the two germline ends. This CDR3 region has 15 residues. The DNA of the CDR3 is TGTGCCAGTAGTATTCTGAGGGCGGCGAACACTGAAGCTTTCTTT. Its translation is CASSILRAANTEAFF.

The genes are TRBV9 and TRBJ2-7, with TRBD2 identical over 10 bases. V shed 0 bases, J shed 0 bases, and the junction held 3 bases outside the gene matches. This CDR3 has 16 amino acids. Germline-derived CDR1 and CDR2 are SGDLS and YYNGEE. This CDR3 is CASSVAPSGSSYEQYF. CDR3 DNA sequence: TGTGCCAGCAGCGTAGCTCCTAGCGGGAGCTCCTACGAGCAGTACTTC. The full variable domain, in which reference TRBV9 and TRBJ2-7 provide the parts outside the CDR3, is DSGVTQTPKHLITATGQRVTLRCSPRSGDLSVYWYQQSLDQGLQFLIQYYNGEERAKGNILERFSAQQFPDLHSELNLSSLELGDSALYFCASSVAPSGSSYEQYFGPGTRLTVT.

The chain joins TRBV27 to TRBJ1-6; D remains unclear. V was shortened by 5 bases and J by 2 bases, with 1 base between the two germline ends. Germline assignment: CDR1 MNHEY and CDR2 SMNVEV (reference sequence). The CDR3 is 12 residues long. CDR3 protein: CASSPYNSPLHF. Written as DNA, the CDR3 is TGTGCCAGCAGTCCCTATAATTCACCCCTCCACTTT.

The chain couples TRBV25-1 to TRBJ1-5; 7 bases line up with TRBD1. Germline V gene sequence: CDR1 MGHDK, CDR2 SYGVNS. The CDR3 consists of 18 residues. V dropped 6 bases and J dropped 8; count of bases not matched to a gene: 22. The DNA for the CDR3 is TGTGCCAGCAGGGGACTAAGGTGTGTGAAGCAGGGGGGGAAGCCCCAGCATTTT. It yields the protein CASRGLRCVKQGGKPQHF.

The chain recombines TRBV6-5 with TRBJ1-2; tentative D call: TRBD1 (5 bases). Germline V gene lookup returns CDR1 MNHEY and CDR2 SVGAGI. CDR3 size: 15 residues. Between the trimmed V and J ends, which lost 2 bases and 4 bases, there was a span of 14 bases. This chain's CDR3 is CASSYTPPGPYGYTF. CDR3 coding DNA: TGTGCCAGCAGTTACACGCCGCCAGGGCCCTATGGCTACACCTTC.

The chain couples TRBV9 to TRBJ2-5; tentatively, D is TRBD2 (5 bases). Germline CDR1 reads SGDLS; CDR2 reads YYNGEE. The CDR3 spans 13 residues. Trimming cost V 3 bases and J 2 bases, with 8 bases left between them. The CDR3 protein is CASSADFQETQYF. CDR3 sequence (DNA): TGTGCCAGCAGCGCGGACTTTCAAGAGACCCAGTACTTC.

This chain uses TRBV19 with TRBJ1-1; 9 bases are a match to TRBD1. The CDR3 spans 15 residues. CDR1 is LNHDA, CDR2 SQIVND, per germline (reference sequence). With 7 bases clipped from V and 0 bases from J, the junction kept 6 bases outside the gene matches. The CDR3 sequence is CASIGDRVMNTEAFF. The CDR3 DNA is TGTGCCAGTATCGGGGACAGGGTTATGAACACTGAAGCTTTCTTT. The full variable domain, in which reference TRBV19 and TRBJ1-1 provide the parts outside the CDR3, is DGGITQSPKYLFRKEGQNVTLSCEQNLNHDAMYWYRQDPGQGLRLIYYSQIVNDFQKGDIAEGYSVSREKKESFPLTVTSAQKNPTAFYLCASIGDRVMNTEAFFGQGTRLTVV.

The genes are TRBV19 and TRBJ1-4; perhaps TRBD1 as D (5 bases). The CDR3 covers 14 residues. In germline, CDR1 is LNHDA, CDR2 SQIVND (reference sequence). Between the trimmed V and J ends, which lost 4 bases and 0 bases, there was a span of 6 bases. The chain's CDR3 is CASSSRATNEKLFF. The CDR3 DNA reads TGTGCCAGTAGTAGCAGGGCAACTAATGAAAAACTGTTTTTT. The full variable domain, completed using reference TRBV19 and TRBJ1-4, is DGGITQSPKYLFRKEGQNVTLSCEQNLNHDAMYWYRQDPGQGLRLIYYSQIVNDFQKGDIAEGYSVSREKKESFPLTVTSAQKNPTAFYLCASSSRATNEKLFFGSGTQLSVL.

The chain is built from TRBV5-1 and TRBJ2-3, with unresolved D. CDR1 and CDR2 from the germline V gene are SGHRS and YFSETQ. The CDR3 runs 14 residues. Trimming stripped 0 bases from V and 3 bases from J, with 8 bases between. The CDR3 nucleotides are TGCGCCAGCAGCTTGGGGCAGACAACAGATACGCAGTATTTT. It is translated as CASSLGQTTDTQYF.

This clone was detected once. The chain recombines TRBV30 with TRBJ1-2; 7 positions agree with TRBD1. The CDR3 consists of 15 residues. Germline CDR1 and CDR2: GTSNPN and SVGIG (reference sequence). J gave up 6 bases and V 4 bases, and 14 bases lay outside the gene matches. CDR3 in DNA: TGTGCCTGGAAGGGCAGGCCTTACAGGGGAGATGGCTACACCTTC. Protein sequence: CAWKGRPYRGDGYTF. Variable domain in full (rest from reference TRBV30 and TRBJ1-2): SQTIHQWPATLVQPVGSPLSLECTVEGTSNPNLYWYRQAAGRGLQLLFYSVGIGQISSEVPQNLSASRPQDRQFILSSKKLLLSDSGFYLCAWKGRPYRGDGYTFGSGTRLTVV.

V gene TRBV2 combines with J gene TRBJ2-7; possibly TRBD2 for D (6 bases). Trimming removed 7 bases at V and 0 bases at J, with 13 bases between. The CDR3 runs to 14 residues. Germline V lookup: CDR1 SNHLY, CDR2 FYNNEI. CDR3 in amino acids: CASKGGTYSYEQYF. CDR3 DNA: TGTGCCAGCAAGGGAGGTACCTACTCCTACGAGCAGTACTTC.

The chain is built from TRBV7-9 and TRBJ1-1, with TRBD1 identical over 9 bases. V dropped 5 bases and J dropped 1; count of bases not matched to a gene: 5. The CDR3 is 15 amino acids. Per germline, CDR1 SEHNR and CDR2 FQNEAQ (reference sequence). CDR3 loop: CASSAYRGRNTEAFF. Written as DNA, the CDR3 is TGTGCCAGCAGCGCCTACAGGGGGCGGAACACTGAAGCTTTCTTT.

The V gene is TRBV28, the J gene TRBJ1-2; 7 nucleotides match TRBD1. The CDR3 is 14 amino acids. J lost 3 bases, V lost 8 bases, and 9 bases had no gene match. Germline values: CDR1 MDHEN, CDR2 SYDVKM. CDR3 protein: CASLNAGGHYGYTF. CDR3 in DNA: TGTGCCAGCCTTAATGCAGGGGGACACTATGGCTACACCTTC.

J is TRBJ1-4 and V is TRBV19; no definite D call. Between the trimmed V and J ends, which lost 7 bases and 10 bases, there was a span of 13 bases. The CDR3 is 12 amino acids. Germline V CDR1 and CDR2: LNHDA, SQIVND (reference sequence). Here the CDR3 reads CASTLPEGKLFF. The CDR3 nucleotides are TGTGCCAGTACCCTACCAGAGGGAAAACTGTTTTTT.

This clone was seen just once. This chain uses TRBV30 with TRBJ2-7; the match to TRBD2 covers 11 bases. Unmatched junction bases numbered 5, after V lost 5 bases and J lost 2 bases. The germline V gene has CDR1 GTSNPN and CDR2 SVGIG (reference sequence). The CDR3 is 14 amino acids. The CDR3, as DNA: TGTGCCTGGTCTAGCGGGAGGTCGACCTACGAGCAGTACTTC. Translating it yields CAWSSGRSTYEQYF.

The DNA of the CDR3 is TGTGCCAGTAGTGTTACAGGGGCCACGAACACTGAAGCTTTCTTT. It translates to CASSVTGATNTEAFF. The chain employs TRBV19 and TRBJ1-1; 7 bases line up with TRBD1. Germline lookup yields CDR1 LNHDA and CDR2 SQIVND (reference sequence). V lost 5 bases to trimming and J lost 1 base; unmatched junction nucleotides: 7. The CDR3 is 15 amino acids.

This chain connects TRBV18 to TRBJ2-7, with D maybe TRBD1 (5 bases). The CDR3 extends over 13 amino acids. V was cut by 3 bases and J by 0 bases, with 6 bases left in between. Germline CDR1 KGHSH, CDR2 LQKENI. The CDR3 region is CASSPGASYEQYF. In nucleotides, the CDR3 is TGTGCCAGCTCACCTGGGGCCTCCTACGAGCAGTACTTC.